The next 5 T cell receptor beta chains were all read from a single sample in a study of T cell responses to AZD1222 COVID-19 vaccine. Assay: immunoSEQ multiplex PCR; the TCRdb copy retains only in-frame clones and omits some. The repertoire holds roughly 90,000 clones, with over 75% as singletons. Sequenced material: peripheral blood, taken 28 days after the second AZD1222 dose. These receptors were taken from an adult who received the AZD1222 COVID-19 vaccine.

The chain carries TRBV14 and TRBJ1-2; 9 positions match TRBD1. Germline-derived CDR1 and CDR2 are SGHDN and FVKESK. This CDR3 has 15 residues. The junction had 5 bases not matched to a gene; V was cut back by 4 bases and J by 2 bases. The CDR3 DNA follows: TGTGCCAGCAGCCTTACCGGGACAGGGAACTATGGCTACACCTTC. Protein product: CASSLTGTGNYGYTF.

V is TRBV12-3 or TRBV12-4 and J is TRBJ1-2, with D perhaps TRBD1 (5 bases). This CDR3 spans 13 amino acids. The V and J ends lost 8 bases and 4 bases respectively, with 14 bases between them. CDR3 coding DNA: TGTGCCAGCTCTAGAGGGGTTCTCTATGGCTACACCTTC. Amino acid sequence: CASSRGVLYGYTF.

The genes are TRBV24-1 and TRBJ2-1, with 12 bases identical to TRBD2. Looked up from germline, CDR1 is KGHDR and CDR2 is SFDVKD. After removal of 3 bases from V and 4 bases from J, the junction contained 3 bases not matched to a gene. CDR3 length equals 16 residues. Here the CDR3 reads CATSDPTSGSYNEQFF. As DNA, the CDR3 is TGTGCCACCAGTGATCCGACTAGCGGGAGTTACAATGAGCAGTTCTTC.

This clone occurred once. The CDR3 end shows no conserved phenylalanine or tryptophan, and so a read error is likely. The chain joins TRBV19 to TRBJ1-2, with D uncertain. V lost 7 bases, J lost 7 bases, and 13 bases lay in between. Germline V gene sequence: CDR1 LNHDA, CDR2 SQIVND (reference sequence). The CDR3 contains 12 residues. CDR3 protein: CASTREGAGYTL. In DNA, the CDR3 is TGTGCCAGTACCCGCGAGGGAGCTGGCTACACCCTC.

This rearrangement joins TRBV11-3 to TRBJ2-1; D gene ambiguous. V gave up 5 bases and J gave up 3 bases, with 11 bases separating them. From germline, CDR1 is SGHNT and CDR2 YENEEA. There are 14 residues in the CDR3. The DNA of the CDR3 is TGTGCCAGCAGCCCGTGGACCGTCTACAATGAGCAGTTCTTC. Its protein product is CASSPWTVYNEQFF.